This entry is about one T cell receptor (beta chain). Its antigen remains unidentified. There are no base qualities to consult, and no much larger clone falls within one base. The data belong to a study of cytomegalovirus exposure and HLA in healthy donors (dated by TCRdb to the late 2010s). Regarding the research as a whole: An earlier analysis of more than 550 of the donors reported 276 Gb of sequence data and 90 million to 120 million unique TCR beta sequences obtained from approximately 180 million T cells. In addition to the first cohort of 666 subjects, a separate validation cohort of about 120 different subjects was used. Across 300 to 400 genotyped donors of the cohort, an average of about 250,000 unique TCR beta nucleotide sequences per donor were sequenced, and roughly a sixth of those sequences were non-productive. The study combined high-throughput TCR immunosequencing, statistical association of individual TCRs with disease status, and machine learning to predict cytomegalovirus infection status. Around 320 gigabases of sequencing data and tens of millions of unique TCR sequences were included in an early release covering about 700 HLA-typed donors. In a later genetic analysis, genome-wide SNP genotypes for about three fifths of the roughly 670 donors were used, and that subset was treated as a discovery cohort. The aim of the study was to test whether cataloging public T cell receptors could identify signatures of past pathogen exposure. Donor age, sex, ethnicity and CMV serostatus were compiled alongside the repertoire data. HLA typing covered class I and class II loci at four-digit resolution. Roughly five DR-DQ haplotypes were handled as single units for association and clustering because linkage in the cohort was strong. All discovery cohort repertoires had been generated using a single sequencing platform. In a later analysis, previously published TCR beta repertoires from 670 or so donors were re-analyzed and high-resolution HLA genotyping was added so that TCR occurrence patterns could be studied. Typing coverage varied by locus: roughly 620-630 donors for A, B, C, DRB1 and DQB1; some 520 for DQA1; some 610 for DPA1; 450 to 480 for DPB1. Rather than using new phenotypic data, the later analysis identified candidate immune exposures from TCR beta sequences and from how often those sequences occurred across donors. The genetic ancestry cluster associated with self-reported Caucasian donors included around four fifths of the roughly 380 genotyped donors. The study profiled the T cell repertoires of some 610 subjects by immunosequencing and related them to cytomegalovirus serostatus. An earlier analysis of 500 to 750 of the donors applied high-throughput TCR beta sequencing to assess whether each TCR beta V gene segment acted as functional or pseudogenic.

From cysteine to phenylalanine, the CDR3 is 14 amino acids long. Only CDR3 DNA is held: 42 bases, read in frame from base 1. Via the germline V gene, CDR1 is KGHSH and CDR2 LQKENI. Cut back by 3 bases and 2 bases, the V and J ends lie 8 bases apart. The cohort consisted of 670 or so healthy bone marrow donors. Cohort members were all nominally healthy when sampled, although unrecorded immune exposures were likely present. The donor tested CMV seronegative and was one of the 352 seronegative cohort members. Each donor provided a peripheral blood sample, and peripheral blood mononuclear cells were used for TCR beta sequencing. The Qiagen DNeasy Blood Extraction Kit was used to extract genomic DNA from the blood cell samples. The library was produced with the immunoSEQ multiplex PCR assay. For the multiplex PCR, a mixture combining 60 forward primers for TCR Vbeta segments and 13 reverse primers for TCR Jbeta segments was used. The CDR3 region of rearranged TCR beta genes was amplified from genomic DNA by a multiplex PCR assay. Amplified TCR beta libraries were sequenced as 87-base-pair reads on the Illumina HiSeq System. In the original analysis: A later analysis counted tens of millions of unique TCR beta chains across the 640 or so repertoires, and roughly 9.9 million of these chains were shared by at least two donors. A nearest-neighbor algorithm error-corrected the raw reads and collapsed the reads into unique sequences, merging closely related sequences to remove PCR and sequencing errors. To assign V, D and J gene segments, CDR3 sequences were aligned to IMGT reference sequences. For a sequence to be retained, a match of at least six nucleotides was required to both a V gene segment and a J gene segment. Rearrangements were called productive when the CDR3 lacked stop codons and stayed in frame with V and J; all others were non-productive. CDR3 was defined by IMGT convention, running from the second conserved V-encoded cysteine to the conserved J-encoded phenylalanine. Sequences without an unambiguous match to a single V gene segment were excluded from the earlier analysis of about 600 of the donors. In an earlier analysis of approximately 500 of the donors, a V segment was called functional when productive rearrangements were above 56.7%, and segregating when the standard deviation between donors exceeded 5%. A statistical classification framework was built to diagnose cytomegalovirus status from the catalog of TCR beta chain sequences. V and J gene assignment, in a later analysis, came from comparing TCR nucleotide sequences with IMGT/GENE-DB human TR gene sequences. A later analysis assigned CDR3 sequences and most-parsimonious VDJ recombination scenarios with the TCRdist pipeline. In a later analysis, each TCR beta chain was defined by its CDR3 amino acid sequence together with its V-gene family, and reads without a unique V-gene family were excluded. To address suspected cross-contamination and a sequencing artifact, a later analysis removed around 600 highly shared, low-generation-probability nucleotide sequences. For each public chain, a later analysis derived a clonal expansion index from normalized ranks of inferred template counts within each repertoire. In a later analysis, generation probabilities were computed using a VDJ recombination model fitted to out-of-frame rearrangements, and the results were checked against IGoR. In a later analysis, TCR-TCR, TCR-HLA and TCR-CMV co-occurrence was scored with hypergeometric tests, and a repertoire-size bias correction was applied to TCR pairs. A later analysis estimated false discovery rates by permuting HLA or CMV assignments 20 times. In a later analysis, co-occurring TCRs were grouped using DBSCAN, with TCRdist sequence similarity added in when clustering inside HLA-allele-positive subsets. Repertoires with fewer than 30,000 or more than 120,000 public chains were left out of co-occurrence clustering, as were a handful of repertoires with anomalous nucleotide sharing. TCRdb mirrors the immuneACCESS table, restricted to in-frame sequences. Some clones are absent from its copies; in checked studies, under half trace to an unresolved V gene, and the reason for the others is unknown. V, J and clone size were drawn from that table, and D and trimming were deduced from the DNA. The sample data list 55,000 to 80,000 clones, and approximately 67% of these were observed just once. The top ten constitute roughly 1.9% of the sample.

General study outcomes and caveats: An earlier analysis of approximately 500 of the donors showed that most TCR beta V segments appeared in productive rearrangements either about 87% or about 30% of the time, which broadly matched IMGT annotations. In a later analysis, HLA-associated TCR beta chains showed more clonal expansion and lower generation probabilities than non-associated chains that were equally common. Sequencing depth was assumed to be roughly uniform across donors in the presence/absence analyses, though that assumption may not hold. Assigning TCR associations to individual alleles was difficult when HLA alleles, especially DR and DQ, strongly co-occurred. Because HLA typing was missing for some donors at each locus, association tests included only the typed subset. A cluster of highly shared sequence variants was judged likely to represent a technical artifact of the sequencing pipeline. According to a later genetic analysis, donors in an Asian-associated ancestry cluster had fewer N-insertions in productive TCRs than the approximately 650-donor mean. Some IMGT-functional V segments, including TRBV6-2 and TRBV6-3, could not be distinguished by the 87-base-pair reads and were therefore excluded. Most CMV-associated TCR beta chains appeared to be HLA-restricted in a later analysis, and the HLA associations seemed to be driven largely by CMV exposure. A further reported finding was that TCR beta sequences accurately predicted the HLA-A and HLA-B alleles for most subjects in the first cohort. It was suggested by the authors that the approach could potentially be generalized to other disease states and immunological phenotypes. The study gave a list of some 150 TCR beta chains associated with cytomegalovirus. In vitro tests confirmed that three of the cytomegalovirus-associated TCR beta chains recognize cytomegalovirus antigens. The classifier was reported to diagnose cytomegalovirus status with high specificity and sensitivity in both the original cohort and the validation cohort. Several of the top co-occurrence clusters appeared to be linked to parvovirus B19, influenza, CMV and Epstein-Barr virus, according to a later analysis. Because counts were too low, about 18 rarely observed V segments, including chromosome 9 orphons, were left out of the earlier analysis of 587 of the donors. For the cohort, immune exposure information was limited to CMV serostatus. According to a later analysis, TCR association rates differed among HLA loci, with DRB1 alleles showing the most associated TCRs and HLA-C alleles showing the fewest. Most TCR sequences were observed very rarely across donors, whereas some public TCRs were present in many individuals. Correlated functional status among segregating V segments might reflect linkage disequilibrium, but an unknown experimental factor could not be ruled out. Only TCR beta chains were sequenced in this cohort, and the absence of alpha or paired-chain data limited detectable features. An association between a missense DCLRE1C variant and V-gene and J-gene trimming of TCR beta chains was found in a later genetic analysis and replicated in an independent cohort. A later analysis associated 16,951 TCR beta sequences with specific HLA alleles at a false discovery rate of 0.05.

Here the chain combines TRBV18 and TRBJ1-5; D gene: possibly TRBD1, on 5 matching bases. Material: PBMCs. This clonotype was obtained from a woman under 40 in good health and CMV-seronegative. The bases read TGTGCCAGCTCACCCGCGGGGGGCAATCAGCCCCAGCATTTT. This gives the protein CASSPAGGNQPQHF.